This T cell receptor beta chain was obtained from a study of blood T cells in healthy people across ages. Together with a sample-barcoded 5' primer, a J-beta primer mix was included in a second PCR lasting roughly 6 to 12 cycles. Using its own MiXCR run on the 5' RACE reads, TCRdb lists one record per CDR3 protein. Among around 1,000,000 distinct CDR3 sequences listed, about 23% were seen once. This same sample was also taken into another study, of T cells of mothers and their children.

This receptor was taken from a girl aged 2 to 10 in good health. The sequenced sample consisted of blood.

The CDR3 region is CASSEGTGGGETQYF. The CDR3 DNA is TGTGCCAGCAGTGAAGGGACAGGGGGCGGAGAGACCCAGTACTTC. The chain carries TRBV2 and TRBJ2-5, with 11 bases aligning to TRBD1. V shed 1 base, J shed 4 bases, and the junction held 2 bases outside the gene matches. The CDR3 spans 15 residues. From germline, CDR1 is SNHLY and CDR2 FYNNEI.